The entry below describes one T cell receptor (beta chain). These data are taken from a study of blood T cells in healthy people across ages. Together with a sample-barcoded 5' primer, a J-beta primer mix was included in a second PCR lasting roughly 6 to 12 cycles. Via MiXCR, TCRdb re-called the 5' RACE reads, giving one row per CDR3 protein. Of about 640,000 distinct CDR3 sequences detected, around three fifths appear once; the ten largest clones hold 30% to 40%. Each sample used at least 6.5 million PBMCs. The CDR3 runs 13 residues. With V trimmed by 4 bases and J by 8 bases, 6 bases remained unmatched. Germline loops: CDR1 KGHDR, CDR2 SFDVKD.

The sample comprised blood. This chain joins TRBV24-1 and TRBJ1-1, with TRBD1 matching 7 bases. This clonotype was obtained from a man aged 55 to 69 in good health. The CDR3 sequence is CATSEPGTDEAFF. CDR3 nucleotide sequence: TGTGCCACCAGTGAACCCGGGACAGACGAAGCTTTCTTT.